The 13 T cell receptor beta chains below all came from one sample that was sequenced in a study of early stage breast cancer tumors. Assay: immunoSEQ multiplex PCR; the TCRdb copy retains only in-frame clones and omits some. The table has about 41,000 clones, over 60% seen once. The sequenced material came from blood. These receptors originate from a person aged 45 to 59 with breast cancer.

The CDR3, as DNA: TGTGCCAGCTCACCTTCAGGTGAGCCTGAAGCTTTCTTT. Amino acids: CASSPSGEPEAFF. The rearrangement uses TRBV18 and TRBJ1-1; D not resolved. The CDR3 is 13 residues long. Trimming took off 3 bases at V and 6 bases at J, with 11 bases between the two ends. Per the germline V gene, CDR1 is KGHSH and CDR2 is LQKENI.

The rearrangement uses TRBV19 and TRBJ1-2; D is unclear. Germline V gene sequence: CDR1 LNHDA, CDR2 SQIVND (reference sequence). Trimming took 6 bases from V and 2 from J, leaving 13 bases between them. The CDR3 sequence is 14 residues long. The CDR3 spells CASSNPPENYGYTF. The CDR3 DNA reads TGTGCCAGTAGCAACCCACCAGAAAACTATGGCTACACCTTC.

The V and J genes are TRBV5-1 and TRBJ1-5; maybe TRBD1 (6 bases). From germline, CDR1 is SGHRS and CDR2 YFSETQ. V dropped 1 base and J dropped 4 bases, with 12 bases sitting between them. CDR3 size: 15 residues. The CDR3 sequence: CASSLIGGANQPQHF. The CDR3 bases are TGCGCCAGCAGCTTGATTGGGGGGGCGAATCAGCCCCAGCATTTT.

The V gene is TRBV19, the J gene TRBJ2-6; possible D gene TRBD2, 5 bases. Trimming took 1 base from V and 2 from J, leaving 9 bases between them. The CDR3 length is 16 residues. Germline values: CDR1 LNHDA, CDR2 SQIVND (reference sequence). The CDR3 DNA reads as TGTGCCAGTAGTATAGTGACCGGGGCTGGGGCCAACGTCCTGACTTTC. This encodes CASSIVTGAGANVLTF. Using reference TRBV19 and TRBJ2-6 for the parts outside the CDR3, the full variable domain is DGGITQSPKYLFRKEGQNVTLSCEQNLNHDAMYWYRQDPGQGLRLIYYSQIVNDFQKGDIAEGYSVSREKKESFPLTVTSAQKNPTAFYLCASSIVTGAGANVLTFGAGSRLTVL.

V is TRBV4-1 and J is TRBJ1-4; the D gene is possibly TRBD1 (5 bases). Germline CDR1 MGHRA, CDR2 YSYEKL. CDR3 size: 14 residues. The V and J ends lost 0 bases and 8 bases respectively, with 10 bases between them. In DNA, the CDR3 is TGCGCCAGCAGCCAAGATATCAGGGTAGAAAAACTGTTTTTT. Translating it yields CASSQDIRVEKLFF.

V is TRBV4-1 and J is TRBJ2-2; 7 bases are a match to TRBD2. Germline lookup yields CDR1 MGHRA and CDR2 YSYEKL. The ends lost 0 bases at V and 4 bases at J; junction bases unmatched: 11. The CDR3 is 18 residues long. CDR3 in amino acids: CASSQEVSTGGSTGELFF. The DNA for the CDR3 is TGCGCCAGCAGCCAAGAGGTATCGACGGGGGGTTCCACCGGGGAGCTGTTTTTT.

This clone has a single count. The CDR3 nucleotides are TGTGCCATCACCGCACTAGCGGGGGGACACAATGAGCAGTTCTTC. This gives the protein CAITALAGGHNEQFF. The chain couples TRBV10-3 to TRBJ2-1, with 12 bases identical to TRBD2. J gave up 5 bases and V 7 bases, and 6 bases lay outside the gene matches. This CDR3 region has 15 residues. Germline V lookup: CDR1 ENHRY, CDR2 SYGVKD.

Comment on this clone: A junction end diverges from the germline sequence, so it may reflect a read error. V gene TRBV6-4 combines with J gene TRBJ2-1, with 12 nucleotides matching TRBD2. Germline V lookup: CDR1 MRHNA, CDR2 SNTAGT. CDR3 size: 15 residues. For the CDR3, the DNA is TGTGCCAGCAGTGACCCCGCTAGCGGGAGGGCTGTTCGTATCTTC. Translating it yields CASSDPASGRAVRIF.

The chain has TRBV18 and TRBJ1-5, with TRBD1 matching over 10 bases. Germline CDR1 and CDR2: KGHSH and LQKENI. V lost 1 base and J lost 2; bases outside the gene matches: 2. The CDR3 sequence is 16 residues long. The CDR3 sequence: CASSPLGTGGNQPQHF. The DNA of the CDR3 is TGTGCCAGCTCACCACTCGGGACAGGGGGCAATCAGCCCCAGCATTTT.

This chain links TRBV7-3 with TRBJ2-2, with 8 bases identical to TRBD1. The junction had 6 bases not matched to a gene; V was cut back by 0 bases and J by 6 bases. The CDR3 consists of 16 residues. Germline V gene data show CDR1 as SGHTA and CDR2 as FQGTGA. The chain's CDR3 is CASSLTRQGKAGELFF. CDR3 bases: TGTGCCAGCAGCTTAACAAGACAGGGGAAGGCCGGGGAGCTGTTTTTT. The whole variable domain, filled in from reference TRBV7-3 and TRBJ2-2, reads GAGVSQTPSNKVTEKGKYVELRCDPISGHTALYWYRQSLGQGPEFLIYFQGTGAADDSGLPNDRFFAVRPEGSVSTLKIQRTERGDSAVYLCASSLTRQGKAGELFFGEGSRLTVL.

The chain carries TRBV6-8 and TRBJ1-5, with a possible D match to TRBD1 (6 bases). The CDR3 loop spans 16 amino acids. The germline V and J ends were trimmed by 5 bases and 5 bases, with 19 bases remaining between them. Germline V gene data show CDR1 as MNHGY and CDR2 as SAAAGT. The CDR3 nucleotides are TGTGCCAGCAGTCCCCATTGCTGGGGGCCGGATCAGCCCCAGCATTTT. It encodes CASSPHCWGPDQPQHF.

The chain uses TRBV5-5 and TRBJ2-7, with TRBD2 identical over 11 bases. V lost 5 bases to trimming and J lost 4 bases; unmatched junction nucleotides: 11. Germline loops: CDR1 SGHKS, CDR2 YYEKEE (reference sequence). This CDR3 spans 16 amino acids. In DNA, the CDR3 is TGTGCCAGCAGTCCCGAGGTAGCGGGAGGGCCTTACGAGCAGTACTTC. This encodes CASSPEVAGGPYEQYF.

This chain connects TRBV9 to TRBJ2-7; 13 bases align to TRBD2. The CDR3 contains 15 residues. The V gene end was trimmed by 4 bases and the J gene end by 5 bases; junction bases not matched to a gene: 6. Germline V gene lookup returns CDR1 SGDLS and CDR2 YYNGEE. This CDR3 is CASSPYGLAGDEQYF. In nucleotides, the CDR3 is TGTGCCAGCAGCCCATATGGACTAGCGGGAGACGAGCAGTACTTC.